This T cell receptor beta chain is from a study of T cell repertoires in cytomegalovirus infection (dated by TCRdb to the late 2010s). For the study in its entirety: Donor HLA type was relevant to the analysis, because carriage of CMV infection together with the matching HLA type was indicated by public TCR beta signatures. Results the study describes overall, beyond this receptor: The ex vivo response was dominated by HLA-C-restricted CMV-specific TCR beta clonotypes, which also provided the single most frequent clonotype in two of eight donors. Cumulative frequency of public TCR beta family members discriminated carriers of CMV infection plus the relevant HLA type in this cohort and an independent approximately 360-donor cohort.

For this clonotype: Its cognate antigen has yet to be identified. Base qualities are not provided; no much larger clone lies one nucleotide away.

Sequencing relied on an Illumina HiSeq 1500. The public reads were reanalyzed by TCRdb: fastp trimming at Q25, MiXCR alignment, in-frame beta chains only. Rows with one shared CDR3 protein collapse into an entry with the most common genes and DNA. This sample gives 200,000 to 300,000 distinct CDR3 sequences in total; 5% to 8.5% of them show up just once. The ten largest make up around 6% of the sample. V is cut by 8 bases and J by 9 bases, and the space between the germline ends is 5 bases. From the cysteine up to the phenylalanine, the CDR3 has a length of 10 residues. This entry keeps only the CDR3 DNA: 30 bases, framed from base 1. Looking up the germline V gene yields CDR1 SNHLY and CDR2 FYNNEI.

The sample comprised PBMCs. This clonotype was obtained from a human donor in good health (CMV status not recorded). Some clones in this sample may be carry-over from other donors' samples. The V and J genes are TRBV2 and TRBJ1-6; a tentative D call is TRBD1 (5 bases match). The base sequence is TGTGCCAGCGGGGGTTCACCCCTCCACTTT. This is translated as CASGGSPLHF.